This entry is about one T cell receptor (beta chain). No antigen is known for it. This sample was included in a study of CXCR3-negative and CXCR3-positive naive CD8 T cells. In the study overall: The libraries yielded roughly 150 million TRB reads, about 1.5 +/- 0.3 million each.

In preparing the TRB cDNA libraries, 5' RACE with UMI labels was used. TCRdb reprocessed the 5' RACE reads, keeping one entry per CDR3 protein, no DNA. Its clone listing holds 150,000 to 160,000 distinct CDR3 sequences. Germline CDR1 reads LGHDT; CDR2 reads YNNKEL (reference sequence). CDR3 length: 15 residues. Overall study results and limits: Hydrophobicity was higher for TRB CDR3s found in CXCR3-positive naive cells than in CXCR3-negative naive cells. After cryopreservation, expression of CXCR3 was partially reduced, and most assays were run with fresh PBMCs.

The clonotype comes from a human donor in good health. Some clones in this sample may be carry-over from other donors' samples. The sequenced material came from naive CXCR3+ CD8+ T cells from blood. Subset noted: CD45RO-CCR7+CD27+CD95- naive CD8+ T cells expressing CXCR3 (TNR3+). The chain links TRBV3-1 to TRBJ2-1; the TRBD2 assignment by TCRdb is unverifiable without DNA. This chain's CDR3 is CASSQEWSSEQGKFF.